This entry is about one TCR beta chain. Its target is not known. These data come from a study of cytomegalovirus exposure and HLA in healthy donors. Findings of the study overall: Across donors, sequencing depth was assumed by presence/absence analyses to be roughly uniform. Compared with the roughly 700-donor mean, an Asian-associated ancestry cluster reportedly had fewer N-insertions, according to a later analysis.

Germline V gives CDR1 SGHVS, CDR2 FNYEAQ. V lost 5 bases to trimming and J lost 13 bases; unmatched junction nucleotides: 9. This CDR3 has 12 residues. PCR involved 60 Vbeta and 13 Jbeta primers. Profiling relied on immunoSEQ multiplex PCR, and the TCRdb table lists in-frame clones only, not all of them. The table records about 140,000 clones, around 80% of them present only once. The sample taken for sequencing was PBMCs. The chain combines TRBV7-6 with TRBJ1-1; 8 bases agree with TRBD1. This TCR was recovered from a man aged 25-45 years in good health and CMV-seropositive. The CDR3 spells CASSPPTGEIFF. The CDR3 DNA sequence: TGTGCCAGCAGCCCCCCGACAGGGGAGATTTTCTTT.